This T cell receptor (beta chain) was found in a study of blood T cells in healthy people across ages. General study findings and limits: No conclusive comparison of naive versus antigen-experienced cells was possible with unsorted PBMCs. Among T cells, TCR beta diversity per million cells dropped roughly linearly as age rose. Both naive CD4+ cell counts and diversity were greater in long-lived donors than in aged donors. Donor CMV status was unknown, possibly confounding expanded clonotype changes.

Of note for this clonotype: What it binds is unknown.

Germline CDR1 MNHEY, CDR2 SVGEGT. The CDR3 length is 15 residues. The V and J ends lost 5 bases and 7 bases, in that order; junction bases with no gene match: 9. Together with a sample-barcoded 5' primer, a J-beta primer mix was included in a second PCR lasting roughly 6 to 12 cycles. Via MiXCR, TCRdb re-called the 5' RACE reads, giving one row per CDR3 protein. The sample yields nearly 800,000 distinct CDR3 sequences, 56% seen once. The sequencing input was blood. This clonotype originated in a man aged 40-55 years in good health. The chain recombines TRBV6-2 or TRBV6-3 with TRBJ2-1; 9 bases match TRBD2. The CDR3 DNA reads TGTGCCAGCAGTCGCGGGAGGGCCTTTGGAAATGAGCAGTTCTTC. Translated, it gives CASSRGRAFGNEQFF.